This T cell receptor beta chain is from a study of blood T cell repertoires in COVID-19 (TCRdb year 2020). Concerning the study at large: Collaborator samples came from the United States, Italy and Spain and covered acute and convalescent phases of COVID-19. The prospective study material was composed of cDNA or gDNA derived from T cells, B-cell-depleted T cells, or PBMCs. The dataset comprised deeply sampled blood TCRbeta repertoires from subjects exposed to, actively infected with, or recovered from COVID-19. A freely available public database, intended as a resource for researchers studying the immune response to SARS-CoV-2, is where the repertoires were released. Samples were obtained from the ongoing ImmuneRACE study (first 160 participants) and from 1,254 subjects provided by 6 global collaborators. Nearly every sample came with metadata listing a de-identified subject ID, COVID-19 status, age in years and sex. Where HLA class I and class II types were available, the types were taken from metadata supplied by the sample provider, not from assay-based typing. Results the study describes overall, beyond this receptor: How much clinical and demographic metadata was included differed by source and by participant, and the metadata was provided uncurated.

The immunoSEQ Assay, a bias-controlled multiplex PCR, was used to amplify TCRbeta CDR3 regions from genomic DNA. From the authors' description of their analysis: Within the assay, amplification of reference gene primers was used to estimate how many nucleated cells each sample contained. To quantify the absolute abundance of each unique TCRbeta CDR3 rearrangement, sequence reads were collapsed and filtered. For each sample, productive Simpson clonality was calculated as the square root of Simpson's diversity index over productive rearrangements. In its TCRdb copy, this immuneACCESS table keeps in-frame sequences only and misses some clones. Where compared with another copy, unresolved V genes explain less than half of these, and the others have no known cause. The V and J calls and clone size were taken over from that table, and D and trimming were inferred from the DNA. In this sample the table shows a few hundred thousand clones, about nine tenths of which occur a single time. Clones ranked in the top ten supply over 9.5% of the sample.

Trimming removed 9 bases from V and 1 base from J; the gene matches leave 2 bases unexplained. The CDR3 numbers 13 residues from cysteine through phenylalanine. The DNA shown is the 39-base CDR3, in frame from base 1. At one collaborating source in Seattle, patients were enrolled during active infection and were followed longitudinally through the course of disease. Collaborating institutions collected whole blood in K2EDTA tubes following their own protocols. For TCRbeta analysis, collaborators shipped samples in one of three forms: frozen whole blood, isolated PBMCs, or DNA extracted from either of those sample types. This clone was seen once. Its antigen remains undetermined. No clone much larger than this one lies a single base away; base qualities are absent.

This TCR came from a woman aged 45-59 years with COVID-19, enrolled during active disease. Sequences were obtained from peripheral blood. The rearrangement joined TRBV12-3 or TRBV12-4 to TRBJ2-3; 9 central bases correspond to TRBD2. The DNA sequence follows: TGTGCCAGTGTAGCGGGGGGCACAGATACGCAGTATTTT. Protein translation: CASVAGGTDTQYF.